A selection of T cell receptor beta chains follows, all from one sample in a study of sequential checkpoint blockade in melanoma. Repertoires were generated with immunoSEQ multiplex PCR, while TCRdb's copy carries only in-frame clones and drops some. Of about 8,400 clones in the sample, more than 75% were seen once. Source: CD8+ T cells sorted from blood (inferred from file names), taken from a patient given nivolumab and ipilimumab in sequence. All receptors derive from a human donor with melanoma. CDR3s include the opening cysteine and the closing phenylalanine or tryptophan. D genes are given only for firm matches. Clone sizes are given selectively: once, few, many, or a class where the clone is expanded.

clone_size | d_call | j_call | v_call | cdr3_nt | cdr3_aa
NA | NA | TRBJ1-1 | TRBV27 | TGTGCCAGCACTAGTGGGGGCATAACTGAAGCTTTCTTT | CASTSGGITEAFF
NA | TRBD1 | TRBJ1-5 | TRBV28 | TGTGCCAGCAGTCCTGCGACAGGGGGCGGCAATCAGCCCCAGCATTTT | CASSPATGGGNQPQHF
NA | NA | TRBJ2-1 | TRBV27 | TGTGCCAGCAGTTATAGTACCTACAATGAGCAGTTCTTC | CASSYSTYNEQFF
NA | NA | TRBJ1-2 | TRBV30 | TGTGCCTGTTGCGGGAGCCCCTATGGCTACACCTTC | CACCGSPYGYTF
NA | NA | TRBJ1-1 | TRBV7-2 | TGTGCCAGCAGCTTAGCGCAGGGTCTTGGGGCTTTCTTT | CASSLAQGLGAFF
NA | NA | TRBJ1-3 | TRBV28 | TGTGCCAGCAGTTTAGAGCCGTCTGGAAACACCATATATTTT | CASSLEPSGNTIYF
NA | NA | TRBJ2-5 | TRBV5-8 | TGTGCCAGCAGCTTGCCCACGAGAGCCTACCAAGAGACCCAGTACTTC | CASSLPTRAYQETQYF
few | NA | TRBJ1-5 | TRBV7-9 | TGTGCCAGCAGCCCATCAGGGGTTAGCAATCAGCCCCAGCATTTT | CASSPSGVSNQPQHF
NA | TRBD2 | TRBJ2-7 | TRBV5-4 | TGTGCCAGCAGCTTGGGGACTAGCTCCTACGAGCAGTACTTC | CASSLGTSSYEQYF
NA | TRBD1 | TRBJ2-5 | TRBV6-5 | TGTGCCAGCAGTCCCGGGACAGTTCAAGAGACCCAGTACTTC | CASSPGTVQETQYF
NA | NA | TRBJ1-4 | TRBV12-5 | TGTGCTAGTGGTTTGGTACGTTCGGGGGGCGGCGTTTCCCGAAATGAAAAACTGTTTTTT | CASGLVRSGGGVSRNEKLFF
NA | NA | TRBJ2-7 | TRBV6-1 | TGTGCCAGCAGTGTCCGGTCCCTCAACGAGCAGTACTTC | CASSVRSLNEQYF
NA | TRBD1 | TRBJ1-5 | TRBV5-5 | TGTGCCAGTTCCCAAACAGGGGGCCCTAATCAGCCCCAGCATTTT | CASSQTGGPNQPQHF
NA | NA | TRBJ1-5 | TRBV5-1 | TGCGCCAGCAGCTTCTCGACAGGAAGCAATCAGCCCCAGCATTTT | CASSFSTGSNQPQHF
NA | NA | TRBJ2-2 | TRBV30 | TGTGCCTGGAGGTGGTCCGGGACCGGGGAGCTGTTTTTT | CAWRWSGTGELFF
NA | TRBD1 | TRBJ1-2 | TRBV5-4 | TGTGCCAGCAGCTTCGCAGGGGGCAACTATGGCTACACCTTC | CASSFAGGNYGYTF
once | TRBD1 | TRBJ2-7 | TRBV4-1 | TGCGCCAGCAGCTACCGGGACAGGGGGACCTACGAGCAGTACTTC | CASSYRDRGTYEQYF
NA | NA | TRBJ1-1 | TRBV7-3 | TGTGCCAGCAGTTTTGGCGGGGGTGGCACTGAAGCTTTCTTT | CASSFGGGGTEAFF
NA | NA | TRBJ1-2 | TRBV28 | TGTGCCAGCAACCGCCCAGGTATAACAGGCTATGGCTACACCTTC | CASNRPGITGYGYTF
NA | NA | TRBJ1-2 | TRBV27 | TGTGCCAGCAGCCGGACCCAGGGCATAAACTATGGCTACACCTTC | CASSRTQGINYGYTF
NA | TRBD1 | TRBJ1-2 | TRBV4-2 | TGTGCCAGCAGCCCGGGACAGGGGGTTATGTCCAACTATGGCTACACCTTC | CASSPGQGVMSNYGYTF
NA | NA | TRBJ1-4 | TRBV27 | TGTGCCAGCAGTTTATCGACAGGCGGTAATGAAAAACTGTTTTTT | CASSLSTGGNEKLFF
few | NA | TRBJ1-2 | TRBV18 | TGTGCCAGCTCACCATTGGGCAGGGCGGAAGGCTACACCTTC | CASSPLGRAEGYTF
NA | NA | TRBJ2-7 | TRBV30 | TGTGCCTGGCTCTACCGCGCTGAGCAGTACTTC | CAWLYRAEQYF
NA | NA | TRBJ2-7 | TRBV4-1 | TGCGCCAGCAGCCAACCGACAGGAGGCTACGAGCAGTACTTC | CASSQPTGGYEQYF
NA | NA | TRBJ2-7 | TRBV29-1 | TGCAGCGTTGAGGGCACCGGACAGAGCTACGAGCAGTACTTC | CSVEGTGQSYEQYF
NA | NA | TRBJ1-3 | TRBV7-9 | TGTGCCAGCAGCCCACAAACAGGGTTCAGCTCTGGAAACACCATATATTTT | CASSPQTGFSSGNTIYF
NA | NA | TRBJ2-7 | TRBV6-5 | TGTGCCAGCAGTTCAGGGGCGGAGGTCTACGAGCAGTACTTC | CASSSGAEVYEQYF
NA | NA | TRBJ1-3 | TRBV28 | TGTGCCAGCAGTTTCCGCGGCCACTCTGGAAACACCATATATTTT | CASSFRGHSGNTIYF
NA | NA | TRBJ1-2 | TRBV30 | TGTGCCTGGAGTACCACTAAGTCGTATGGCTACACCTTC | CAWSTTKSYGYTF
NA | NA | TRBJ1-2 | TRBV11-1 | TGTGCCAGCAGCTCAATGGCCTACTATGGCTACACCTTC | CASSSMAYYGYTF